This T cell receptor (beta chain) was captured by sequencing in a study of blood T cell repertoires in COVID-19 (dated by TCRdb to 2018 to 2021). Background for the entire study: The collaborator samples originated in the United States, Italy and Spain and spanned the acute and convalescent phases of COVID-19. The prospective study material was composed of cDNA or gDNA derived from T cells, B-cell-depleted T cells, or PBMCs. The repertoires were released in a freely available public database intended as a resource for research on the immune response to SARS-CoV-2. Where available, HLA class I and class II types were obtained from metadata supplied by the sample provider rather than from assay-based typing. The sample metadata nearly always contained a de-identified subject ID, COVID-19 status, age in years and sex. Deeply sampled blood TCRbeta repertoires from subjects exposed to, actively infected with, or recovered from COVID-19 were included in the dataset. The samples were drawn from two sources: the first 160 participants of the ongoing ImmuneRACE study, and fewer than 1,500 subjects contributed by 6 global collaborators.

Findings and caveats that apply to the study as a whole: The quantity of clinical and demographic metadata differed by source and by participant and was supplied without curation.

Enrolling through a virtual design, the prospective study's participants ranged in age from about 18 to 89 years and lived across about two dozen United States geographic areas. Cohort assignment in the prospective study relied on participant-reported clinical history from a screening survey and a study questionnaire. Recovered participants in ImmuneRACE Cohort 3 were defined as having two consecutive negative NP/OP PCR tests, clearance from a healthcare professional, or resolution of symptoms. In the prospective study, mobile phlebotomists collected whole blood, serum and a nasopharyngeal or oropharyngeal swab from each participant. Additional blood draws and questionnaires over an approximately 2-month period could optionally be provided by prospective study participants. Before DNA extraction, blood samples from the prospective study were shipped at room temperature or frozen. This clone showed up many times. What antigen it recognizes has not been identified. Base qualities are not recorded, but no much larger clone differs from it by a single base.

The immunoSEQ Assay, a bias-controlled multiplex PCR, was used to amplify TCRbeta CDR3 regions from genomic DNA. In the paper's pipeline: Within the assay, amplification of reference gene primers was used to estimate how many nucleated cells each sample contained. To quantify the absolute abundance of each unique TCRbeta CDR3 rearrangement, sequence reads were collapsed and filtered. For each sample, productive Simpson clonality was calculated as the square root of Simpson's diversity index over productive rearrangements. Imported from immuneACCESS, the table was reduced by TCRdb to in-frame sequences with V and J called. These copies leave out some clones; in studies compared against another copy, an unresolved V gene accounts for under half, and the cause of the remainder is not known. That table supplies the V and J calls and clone size; D and trimming were determined from the DNA. For this sample there are more than 200,000 clones; about nine tenths appear just once. The ten largest clones add up to around 1.8% of the sample.

As encoded in the germline V gene, CDR1 is SNHLY while CDR2 is FYNNEI. Trimmed from V: 7 bases; trimmed from J: 6 bases; junction bases lacking a gene match: 6. Measured from the cysteine to the phenylalanine, the CDR3 is 14 residues long. The only DNA kept is the CDR3, 42 bases in frame from the first base. Recombination connected TRBV2 to TRBJ2-5; TRBD2 matches 12 bases in the middle. This TCR derives from a man between 40 and 49 years old who had recovered from COVID-19. The material sequenced was PBMCs or T cells enriched from blood (not recorded which). Here the CDR3 is given as CASTTSGGKKTQYF. At the DNA level, the sequence is TGTGCCAGCACAACTAGCGGGGGGAAGAAGACCCAGTACTTC.